These 20 T cell receptor beta chains share one sample of origin, sequenced in a study of T cell responses to AZD1222 COVID-19 vaccine. Clones were sequenced by immunoSEQ multiplex PCR, and TCRdb holds only the in-frame ones, with some missing. The sample lists fewer than 180,000 clones, over 75% occurring once. Source: peripheral blood, taken 28 days after the second AZD1222 dose. Receptors originate from an adult who received the AZD1222 COVID-19 vaccine.

The chain recombines TRBV4-1 with TRBJ2-7; 8 bases line up with TRBD2. Germline values: CDR1 MGHRA, CDR2 YSYEKL. The length of the CDR3 is 16 residues. Unmatched junction bases numbered 9, after V lost 5 bases and J lost 0 bases. CDR3 bases: TGCGCCAGCAGCGAGTCATTCAGCGGGAGCTCCTACGAGCAGTACTTC. This sequence encodes CASSESFSGSSYEQYF.

The chain combines TRBV19 with TRBJ1-3; D remains ambiguous. V was pared by 7 bases and J by 5 bases, with 18 bases between. Per the germline V gene, CDR1 is LNHDA and CDR2 is SQIVND (reference sequence). CDR3 length equals 15 residues. CDR3 nucleotides: TGTGCCAGTACATTCGGGTCGCGGGAACGAAACACCATATATTTT. Translated: CASTFGSRERNTIYF. Combining the CDR3 with reference TRBV19 and TRBJ1-3 gives the whole variable domain DGGITQSPKYLFRKEGQNVTLSCEQNLNHDAMYWYRQDPGQGLRLIYYSQIVNDFQKGDIAEGYSVSREKKESFPLTVTSAQKNPTAFYLCASTFGSRERNTIYFGEGSWLTVV.

The chain uses TRBV18 and TRBJ2-2; D is undetermined. The CDR3 runs to 14 residues. Deletions cut 6 bases from V and 3 bases from J, with 11 bases between. CDR1 KGHSH and CDR2 LQKENI come from the germline V gene. The CDR3 loop is CASSYGPYTGELFF. The DNA of the CDR3 is TGTGCCAGCTCTTACGGACCCTACACCGGGGAGCTGTTTTTT.

In DNA form, the CDR3 reads TGTGCCAGTAGTCCACAGGGGGCCGTGAACACTGAAGCTTTCTTT. This sequence encodes CASSPQGAVNTEAFF. This chain joins TRBV19 and TRBJ1-1, with 9 positions matching TRBD1. Germline CDR1 reads LNHDA; CDR2 reads SQIVND (reference sequence). Unmatched junction bases numbered 4, after V lost 5 bases and J lost 0 bases. The CDR3 loop spans 15 amino acids.

The chain uses TRBV12-2 and TRBJ1-5; the D call TRBD1 from the table was never checked on the DNA. TRBV12-2 is reported as a pseudogene. The CDR3 consists of 15 residues. Written as DNA, the CDR3 is TGTGCAAGTCGCTTACGGACAGGCCTCGGGCAGCCCCAGCATTTT. It yields the protein CASRLRTGLGQPQHF.

J is TRBJ1-1 and V is TRBV6-5; D ambiguous. V was cut by 6 bases and J by 0 bases, with 8 bases left in between. The CDR3 has 13 residues. CDR1 is MNHEY and CDR2 is SVGAGI in the germline V gene. In nucleotides, the CDR3 is TGTGCCAGCAGAGACACAGTGAACACTGAAGCTTTCTTT. This translates into CASRDTVNTEAFF.

The chain joins TRBV18 to TRBJ1-1, with TRBD1 identical over 7 bases. In germline, CDR1 is KGHSH, CDR2 LQKENI. The CDR3 sequence is 15 residues long. V was clipped by 1 base and J by 6 bases; unmatched bases: 8. The CDR3 DNA follows: TGTGCCAGCTCACCACTCAGGGGGGCGGGATCTGAAGCTTTCTTT. Its protein is CASSPLRGAGSEAFF.

J is TRBJ2-2 and V is TRBV2; 9 positions agree with TRBD2. With 9 bases clipped from V and 6 bases from J, the junction kept 5 bases outside the gene matches. The CDR3 spans 13 residues. In germline, CDR1 is SNHLY, CDR2 FYNNEI. The CDR3 spells CARGTSFPGELFF. CDR3 sequence (DNA): TGTGCCAGAGGGACTAGCTTTCCCGGGGAGCTGTTTTTT.

The rearrangement joins TRBV10-1 to TRBJ1-1; tentatively, D is TRBD1 (5 bases). Germline CDR1 reads WNHNN; CDR2 reads SYGVQD (reference sequence). This CDR3 has 13 residues. The V gene lost 0 bases and the J gene lost 8 bases, with 10 bases spanning the gap. CDR3 coding DNA: TGCGCCAGCAGTGAGTCCTCCACAGGCGAAGCTTTCTTT. Residues: CASSESSTGEAFF.

CDR3 nucleotide sequence: TGTGCCAGCAGTTTATCGGCGGGCGGGGGTGACGGCTACACCTTC. Its protein product is CASSLSAGGGDGYTF. The chain couples TRBV27 to TRBJ1-2; TRBD1 might be the D (5 bases). Germline loops: CDR1 MNHEY, CDR2 SMNVEV (reference sequence). The length of the CDR3 is 15 residues. The V gene lost 0 bases and the J gene lost 8 bases, with 16 bases spanning the gap.

V and J are TRBV28 and TRBJ2-7, with 7 bases matching TRBD2. The ends lost 1 base at V and 6 bases at J; junction bases unmatched: 6. Germline CDR1 is MDHEN and CDR2 is SYDVKM. The CDR3 contains 14 residues. The CDR3 DNA follows: TGTGCCAGCAGTTTATTGGCGGGAGTCGGCGAGCAGTACTTC. This sequence encodes CASSLLAGVGEQYF.

The V gene is TRBV7-9, the J gene TRBJ2-7, with TRBD1 matching 9 bases. The CDR3 covers 15 residues. The V and J ends lost 5 bases and 4 bases, in that order; junction bases with no gene match: 9. Germline CDR1 reads SEHNR; CDR2 reads FQNEAQ (reference sequence). The CDR3, as DNA: TGTGCCAGCAGCCACCGGGACAGGGACCCTTACGAGCAGTACTTC. Protein product: CASSHRDRDPYEQYF.

This rearrangement joins TRBV19 to TRBJ2-5; D may correspond to TRBD1 or TRBD2 (5 bases each). The germline V gene has CDR1 LNHDA and CDR2 SQIVND (reference sequence). The length of the CDR3 is 12 residues. V dropped 7 bases and J dropped 9 bases, with 15 bases sitting between them. CDR3 in amino acids: CASMGTAASQYF. CDR3 nucleotides: TGTGCCAGTATGGGGACCGCGGCGTCCCAGTACTTC.

The V and J genes are TRBV2 and TRBJ1-1; D is perhaps TRBD1 (5 bases). V lost 7 bases to trimming and J lost 0 bases, with 9 bases between them. There are 13 residues in the CDR3. Germline V gene lookup returns CDR1 SNHLY and CDR2 FYNNEI. This CDR3 reads CASKTDLNTEAFF. CDR3 coding DNA: TGTGCCAGCAAGACAGACTTGAACACTGAAGCTTTCTTT.

As for this clone: Other DNA sequences in this specimen translate into the identical CDR3. This rearrangement joins TRBV20-1 to TRBJ1-2; D remains ambiguous. From germline, CDR1 is DFQATT and CDR2 SNEGSKA (reference sequence). The CDR3 runs 10 residues. The ends were cut back, 6 bases at V and 4 bases at J, with 6 bases in the middle. The CDR3 protein is CSAPSYGYTF. The CDR3 DNA is TGCAGTGCCCCGTCCTATGGCTACACCTTC.

V and J are TRBV29-1 and TRBJ2-1; 9 bases align to TRBD1. CDR1 and CDR2 (germline): SQVTM, ANQGSEA. The CDR3 totals 13 residues. The CDR3 loop is CSAHRGRKNEQFF. The CDR3 DNA follows: TGCAGTGCCCACAGGGGGCGGAAGAATGAGCAGTTCTTC.

The chain recombines TRBV5-6 with TRBJ1-1; 8 positions agree with TRBD1. Unmatched junction bases numbered 2, after V lost 3 bases and J lost 10 bases. The CDR3 is 11 amino acids. The germline V gene encodes CDR1 SGHDT and CDR2 YYEEEE. The CDR3 loop is CASSSQGGAFF. The CDR3 DNA is TGTGCCAGCAGCTCACAGGGGGGAGCTTTCTTT.

The chain employs TRBV19 and TRBJ1-5; 7 positions agree with TRBD1. The germline CDR1 and CDR2 sequences are LNHDA and SQIVND (reference sequence). The CDR3 is made up of 15 amino acids. The J segment lost 4 bases and the V segment lost 2 bases, leaving 5 bases of the junction unmatched. CDR3 amino acids: CASSIRDSLNQPQHF. The DNA for the CDR3 is TGTGCCAGTAGTATAAGGGACAGTTTGAATCAGCCCCAGCATTTT. The whole variable domain, filled in from reference TRBV19 and TRBJ1-5, reads DGGITQSPKYLFRKEGQNVTLSCEQNLNHDAMYWYRQDPGQGLRLIYYSQIVNDFQKGDIAEGYSVSREKKESFPLTVTSAQKNPTAFYLCASSIRDSLNQPQHFGDGTRLSIL.

The V gene is TRBV10-3, the J gene TRBJ2-2; 7 positions agree with TRBD1. Germline assignment: CDR1 ENHRY and CDR2 SYGVKD. The CDR3 sequence is 15 residues long. V lost 7 bases to trimming and J lost 0 bases; unmatched junction nucleotides: 5. The CDR3 loop reads CAIKGANTNTGELFF. The DNA for the CDR3 is TGTGCCATCAAGGGGGCTAACACGAACACCGGGGAGCTGTTTTTT.

This sequence joins TRBV24-1 and TRBJ2-1, with TRBD2 matching over 7 bases. The length of the CDR3 is 11 residues. Germline V gives CDR1 KGHDR, CDR2 SFDVKD. V dropped 0 bases and J dropped 14; count of bases not matched to a gene: 0. The CDR3 region is CATSDLREEFF. In DNA, the CDR3 is TGTGCCACCAGTGATTTGCGGGAGGAGTTCTTC.